The 9 T cell receptor beta chains reported below all come from one sample, sequenced in a study of CD8+CD57+ T cells in acquired aplastic anemia. For sequencing, patients were chosen who had shown expansion of CD8+CD57+ cells by flow cytometry. Researchers used genomic DNA as the template to profile TCR beta VDJ and CDR3. TCRdb reprocessed the reads with MiXCR, giving one entry per CDR3 protein. The data show approximately 95,000 distinct CDR3 sequences, with around 70% seen just once and around three fifths held by the top ten. Sequences were obtained from sorted CD4+, CD8+, or CD8+CD57+ T cells (not recorded which) from PBMCs. The receptors shown here come from a human donor with aplastic anemia.

CDR3 loop: CSAMSGAYNEQFF. CDR3 nucleotides: TGCAGTGCTATGTCGGGGGCTTACAATGAGCAGTTCTTC. The chain links TRBV20-1 to TRBJ2-1; either TRBD1 or TRBD2 may fit D (6 bases each). Germline V gene data show CDR1 as DFQATT and CDR2 as SNEGSKA (reference sequence). Trimming pared 4 bases from V and 4 bases from J, leaving 11 bases between. This CDR3 comprises 13 residues.

The chain employs TRBV10-3 and TRBJ1-2, with no clear D. CDR3 length: 16 amino acids. Trimming took 5 bases from V and 1 from J, leaving 17 bases between them. CDR1 and CDR2 (germline): ENHRY, SYGVKD. CDR3 in DNA: TGTGCCATCAGTTCCCAGGAAACTTCGGGTAACTATGGCTACACCTTC. Amino acids: CAISSQETSGNYGYTF.

The chain joins TRBV7-8 to TRBJ2-1; no firm D call. The CDR3 loop spans 16 amino acids. CDR1 and CDR2 (germline): SGHVS, FQNEAQ. V lost 5 bases to trimming and J lost 4 bases, with 18 bases between them. For the CDR3, the DNA is TGTGCCAGCAGCCAAGATTGGCCCCTCTCTTACAATGAGCAGTTCTTC. Amino acids: CASSQDWPLSYNEQFF.

With regard to this clonotype: Because the CDR3 is missing its conserved closing phenylalanine or tryptophan, this is likely a read error. The rearrangement links TRBV4-1 to TRBJ1-2; no reliable D call. There are 17 residues in the CDR3. Germline V gene data show CDR1 as MGHRA and CDR2 as YSYEKL. Trimming left V 3 bases short and J 6 bases short, with 23 bases between. The CDR3 here is CASSHQSSLGFAHGYTL. CDR3 coding DNA: TGCGCCAGCAGCCATCAGAGCTCTCTGGGTTTTGCGCATGGCTACACCCTC.

The chain recombines TRBV5-1 with TRBJ1-1; D is ambiguous. CDR1 is SGHRS, CDR2 YFSETQ, per germline. With 3 bases removed from V and 4 bases from J, the gap between germline ends came to 10 bases. This CDR3 region has 13 residues. Written as DNA, the CDR3 is TGCGCCAGCAGCTCGCCGGGGAGCACTGAAGCTTTCTTT. Its translation: CASSSPGSTEAFF.

The CDR3 sequence: CATRGANYGYTF. CDR3 DNA: TGTGCCACCAGAGGAGCTAACTATGGCTACACCTTC. The chain carries TRBV24-1 and TRBJ1-2; D not certain. Germline V gene lookup returns CDR1 KGHDR and CDR2 SFDVKD. V was cut by 7 bases and J by 0 bases, with 5 bases left in between. The CDR3 has 12 residues.

This clonotype has ten or more counts. This rearrangement joins TRBV12-3 or TRBV12-4 to TRBJ1-2, with no clear D. The CDR3 runs to 14 residues. V was cut by 5 bases and J by 2 bases, with 12 bases left in between. For the CDR3, the DNA is TGTGCCAGCAGTACCCGGAAGGAGAACTATGGCTACACCTTC. Amino acid sequence: CASSTRKENYGYTF.

The rearrangement links TRBV10-3 to TRBJ2-7, with 7 nucleotides matching TRBD1. V trimming: 6 bases; J trimming: 2 bases; junction bases outside the gene matches: 4. The CDR3 has 13 residues. Germline CDR1 ENHRY, CDR2 SYGVKD. The CDR3 sequence: CAISGTDTYEQYF. CDR3 nucleotide sequence: TGTGCCATCAGCGGGACAGATACCTACGAGCAGTACTTC.

This clonotype was detected once. The chain employs TRBV6-5 and TRBJ2-7; tentatively, D is TRBD1 (5 bases). The ends were cut back, 2 bases at V and 7 bases at J, with 12 bases in the middle. CDR1 MNHEY and CDR2 SVGAGI come from the germline V gene. The CDR3 has 13 amino acids. The CDR3 DNA is TGTGCCAGCAGTTACGGTGGGGCGCGGGAGCAGTACTTC. This sequence encodes CASSYGGAREQYF.